This T cell receptor beta chain was sequenced for a study of blood T cell repertoires in COVID-19. Study-level information: The study drew acute and convalescent COVID-19 samples from the United States, Italy and Spain. The analysed material was cDNA or gDNA that came from T cells, B-cell-depleted T cells, or PBMCs.

Authors' processing steps: Estimates of nucleated cell counts were drawn from the amplification of reference gene primers. The protocol was immunoSEQ multiplex PCR, while the TCRdb copy is restricted to in-frame clones and leaves out a portion. V, J and clone size derive from that table, while D and trimming were established from the DNA sequence. The sample has 9,500 to 15,000 clones, approximately 73% seen once. The origin of this receptor is a human donor in a cohort sampled during active COVID-19. The sequenced material came from peripheral blood.

CDR3 coding DNA: TGCGCCAGCAGCAGGACAGGGGACGACGAGCAGTACTTC. Encoded protein: CASSRTGDDEQYF. The chain carries TRBV5-1 and TRBJ2-7, with 9 bases identical to TRBD1. Germline CDR1 SGHRS, CDR2 YFSETQ. This CDR3 is built from 13 residues. V dropped 4 bases and J dropped 5; count of bases not matched to a gene: 4.